Here is one TCR beta chain with its context. Gene names and germline match the mouse. Read coverage stops 4 residues before the CDR3 terminus; the germline J gene supplies the remainder. The sample contains more than one DNA sequence encoding this CDR3. The entry originates in a study of CD8+ T cells in alopecia areata. Background on the study: Donor skin was harvested from approximately 6-12-month-old C3H/HeJ mice with spontaneous alopecia and grafted onto roughly 6-10-week-old female C3H/HeJ recipients.

The CDR3 loop spans 14 amino acids. CDR1 FNHDT and CDR2 SITEND come from the germline V gene (reference sequence). Sorting used CD4, CD8alpha, NKG2D, NKG2ACE and other markers on pooled cutaneous lymph node cells. Reverse transcription of extracted RNA yielded cDNA, which provided the sequencing template. The repertoire was sequenced with immunoSEQ multiplex PCR; TCRdb's copy has only in-frame clones and lacks some. Altogether under 350,000 clones were found in the sample, and no singletons occur. This receptor was identified in a C3H/HeJ mouse with alopecia areata. Mouse strain MHC haplotype: H2-k. Sequenced: CD4+ T cells sorted from a lymph node. This chain joins TRBV19 and TRBJ2-7; 11 bases are a match to TRBD2. The CDR3 DNA, read in part, is TGTGCCAGCAGTAGTGGGACTGGGGGATAT. Translation: CASSSGTGGY. The whole CDR3 protein reads CASSSGTGGYEQYF.